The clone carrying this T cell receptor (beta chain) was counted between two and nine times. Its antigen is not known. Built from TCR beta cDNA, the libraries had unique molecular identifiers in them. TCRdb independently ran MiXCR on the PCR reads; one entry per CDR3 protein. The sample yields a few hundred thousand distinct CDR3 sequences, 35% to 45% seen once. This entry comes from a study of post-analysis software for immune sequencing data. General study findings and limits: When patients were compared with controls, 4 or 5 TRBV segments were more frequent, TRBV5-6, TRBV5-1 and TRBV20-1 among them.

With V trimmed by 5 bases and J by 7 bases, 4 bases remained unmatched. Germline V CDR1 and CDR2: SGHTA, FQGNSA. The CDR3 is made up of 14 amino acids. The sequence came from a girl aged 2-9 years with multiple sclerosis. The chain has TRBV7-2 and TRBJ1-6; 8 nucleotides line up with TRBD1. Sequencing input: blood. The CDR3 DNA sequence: TGTGCCAGCAGCAGGACAGGGAGCAATTCACCCCTCCACTTT. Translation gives CASSRTGSNSPLHF.